This TCR beta chain was captured by sequencing in a study of T cell responses to AZD1222 COVID-19 vaccine. CDR3 length equals 11 residues. Trimming shortened V by 2 bases and J by 5 bases, and 6 bases separated the two germline ends. Germline CDR1 reads DFQATT; CDR2 reads SNEGSKA (reference sequence). TCRdb keeps only in-frame clones here, not all; method: immunoSEQ multiplex PCR. Of some 170,000 clones listed, just over 90% are singletons. Note on this clone: Its antigen is as yet unknown. Other DNA sequences within the sample encode an identical CDR3.

Study-wide findings and caveats: As reported, nearly half of all spike-specific TCRs target variant regions that are unmutated. Researchers took repertoire samples only after the peak T cell response had come. Receipt of two AZD1222 doses was followed by a rise in Spike-specific TCR breadth and depth.

The sample was peripheral blood, taken 28 days after the second AZD1222 dose. The chain employs TRBV20-1 and TRBJ1-1; no firm D call. This receptor was taken from an adult who received the AZD1222 COVID-19 vaccine. CDR3 sequence: CSARQVTEAFF. DNA of the CDR3: TGCAGTGCTAGACAGGTAACTGAAGCTTTCTTT.